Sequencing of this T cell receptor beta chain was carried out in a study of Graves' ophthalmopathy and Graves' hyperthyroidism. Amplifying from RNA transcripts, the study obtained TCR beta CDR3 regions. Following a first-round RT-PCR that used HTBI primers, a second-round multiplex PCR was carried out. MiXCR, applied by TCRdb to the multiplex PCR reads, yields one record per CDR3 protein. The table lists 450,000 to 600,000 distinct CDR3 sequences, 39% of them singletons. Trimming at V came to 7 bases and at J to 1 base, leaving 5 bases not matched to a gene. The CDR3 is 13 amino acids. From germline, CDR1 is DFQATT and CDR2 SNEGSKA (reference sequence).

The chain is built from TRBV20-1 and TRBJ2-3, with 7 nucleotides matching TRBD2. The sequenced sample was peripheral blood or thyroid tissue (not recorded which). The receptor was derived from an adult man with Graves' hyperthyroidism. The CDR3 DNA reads TGCAGTGTCCAGCTAGCGGGCACAGATACGCAGTATTTT. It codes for CSVQLAGTDTQYF.